Below, 27 T cell receptor beta chains from the same sample are listed, as sequenced in a study of molecular identifiers for immune sequencing clone quantification. From the PCR reads, TCRdb called clonotypes with MiXCR, one entry per CDR3 protein. The profile shows around 480,000 distinct CDR3 sequences, around 23% of them singletons. Specimen: naive CD8+ T cells from blood, with Jurkat cell RNA spiked in. The subset: FACS-sorted CD8+CD4-CCR7+CD45RA+ naive T cells. The source is a human donor in good health. Some libraries in this study had Jurkat cell RNA spiked in.

The chain is built from TRBV27 and TRBJ2-3, with 13 bases fitting TRBD2. Germline CDR1 and CDR2: MNHEY and SMNVEV (reference sequence). V lost 2 bases, J lost 3 bases, and 2 bases stayed unmatched. The CDR3 totals 16 residues. This CDR3 reads CASSLETSGRTDTQYF. The CDR3 DNA reads as TGTGCCAGCAGTTTAGAGACTAGCGGGAGGACAGATACGCAGTATTTT.

In its sample, this clonotype was seen a few times. The V and J genes are TRBV9 and TRBJ2-7; D possibly corresponds to TRBD2 (6 bases). Germline V gene data show CDR1 as SGDLS and CDR2 as YYNGEE. The CDR3 consists of 15 residues. Trimming left V 3 bases short and J 2 bases short, with 15 bases between. The CDR3 loop reads CASSAGGTTAYEQYF. CDR3 coding DNA: TGTGCCAGCAGCGCCGGGGGAACTACTGCCTACGAGCAGTACTTC.

This clonotype was counted many times. The chain recombines TRBV2 with TRBJ1-1; maybe TRBD1 (5 bases). There are 15 residues in the CDR3. V was cut by 8 bases and J by 0 bases, with 16 bases left in between. Germline CDR1 SNHLY, CDR2 FYNNEI. The CDR3 DNA follows: TGTGCCAGCCGGGATGGGGGAGAAATGAACACTGAAGCTTTCTTT. Encoded protein: CASRDGGEMNTEAFF.

With respect to this clonotype: This may be a read error, as it is one base from a much larger clone. The chain uses TRBV20-1 and TRBJ2-7; 9 bases line up with TRBD2. The CDR3 sequence is 15 residues long. Germline V lookup: CDR1 DFQATT, CDR2 SNEGSKA (reference sequence). Trimming removed 3 bases from V and 2 bases from J; junction bases left unmatched: 8. DNA for the CDR3: TGCAGTGCTAGTTTAGCGGGGGTTAGCCCCTACGAGCAGTACTTC. Amino acid sequence: CSASLAGVSPYEQYF.

The chain joins TRBV6-2 or TRBV6-3 to TRBJ2-5; 13 bases map to TRBD2. This CDR3 spans 18 amino acids. The V gene's germline CDR1 is MNHEY and CDR2 SVGEGT. Losses at the gene ends were 7 bases for V and 5 bases for J; bases not matched to a gene: 16. CDR3 loop: CASNPAWTSGSIGETQYF. The DNA of the CDR3 is TGTGCCAGCAATCCTGCCTGGACTAGCGGGAGCATAGGGGAGACCCAGTACTTC.

The chain uses TRBV5-3 and TRBJ2-7; no clear D. TRBV5-3 is filed as an ORF, its function uncertain. The CDR3 length is 13 residues. This chain's CDR3 is CVSSLGFSYEQYF. As DNA, the CDR3 is TGTGTCAGCAGCCTAGGATTCTCCTACGAGCAGTACTTC.

This sequence joins TRBV4-3 and TRBJ2-2; 9 bases fit TRBD2. The CDR3 spans 17 residues. CDR1 and CDR2 from the germline V gene are LGHNA and YSLEER. The V segment lost 0 bases and the J segment 6 bases; nucleotides outside the gene matches: 8. CDR3 sequence: CASSQDGGRVGAGELFF. The CDR3 coding sequence is TGCGCCAGCAGCCAAGATGGCGGGAGGGTGGGGGCCGGGGAGCTGTTTTTT.

This clonotype was counted at least ten times. The CDR3 nucleotides read TGTGCCAGCCTGGGGGGAGGTGGCTACACCTTC. Encoded protein: CASLGGGGYTF. This chain connects TRBV6-5 to TRBJ1-2, with D possibly being TRBD1 (5 bases). CDR3 length: 11 amino acids. CDR1 MNHEY and CDR2 SVGAGI come from the germline V gene. V lost 8 bases, J lost 7 bases, and 11 bases lay in between.

Of note for this clonotype: A much larger clonotype is one base distant, so this may be a read error. The chain recombines TRBV24-1 with TRBJ2-3; no reliable D call. The CDR3 spans 16 residues. Trimming took 2 bases from V and 3 from J, leaving 14 bases between them. The germline V gene encodes CDR1 KGHDR and CDR2 SFDVKD. CDR3 sequence: CATSDSTRVGTDTQYF. DNA of the CDR3: TGTGCCACCAGTGATTCAACGAGAGTCGGTACAGATACGCAGTATTTT.

A few counts support this clonotype. The rearrangement links TRBV4-3 to TRBJ1-5; D gene uncertain. Trimming cost V 0 bases and J 4 bases, with 10 bases left between them. CDR3 length equals 15 residues. Germline V gives CDR1 LGHNA, CDR2 YSLEER. CDR3 nucleotide sequence: TGCGCCAGCAGCCAAGACAGGAGCCCTAATCAGCCCCAGCATTTT. This gives the protein CASSQDRSPNQPQHF.

This clonotype was picked up a small number of times. The V and J genes are TRBV28 and TRBJ2-7; TRBD2 matches at 7 bases. The CDR3 runs to 15 residues. Trimming removed 8 bases from V and 3 bases from J; junction bases left unmatched: 13. Per germline, CDR1 MDHEN and CDR2 SYDVKM. The CDR3 DNA reads TGTGCCAGCCTAGTCCAAGGCGGGGGACTCTACGAGCAGTACTTC. Translated: CASLVQGGGLYEQYF.

For this clonotype: This may come from a read error, since a much larger clone is one base off. This sequence joins TRBV28 and TRBJ2-3; TRBD2 matches 7 bases. This CDR3 region has 16 residues. Germline CDR1 is MDHEN and CDR2 is SYDVKM. J lost 1 base, V lost 6 bases, and 10 bases had no gene match. CDR3 DNA sequence: TGTGCCAGCAGATTTATACGGGGGGTCCGCACAGATACGCAGTATTTT. Protein: CASRFIRGVRTDTQYF.

This clonotype was seen only a few times. The chain combines TRBV19 with TRBJ1-1, with a tentative D call TRBD1 (5 bases). CDR1 and CDR2 (germline): LNHDA, SQIVND (reference sequence). Trimming removed 0 bases at V and 4 bases at J, with 15 bases between. The CDR3 extends over 16 amino acids. The CDR3 nucleotides read TGTGCCAGTAGTATAGATCGAGAGACAGCGGTCACTGAAGCTTTCTTT. Translated: CASSIDRETAVTEAFF. Full variable domain (outside the CDR3, taken from reference TRBV19 and TRBJ1-1): DGGITQSPKYLFRKEGQNVTLSCEQNLNHDAMYWYRQDPGQGLRLIYYSQIVNDFQKGDIAEGYSVSREKKESFPLTVTSAQKNPTAFYLCASSIDRETAVTEAFFGQGTRLTVV.

The rearrangement uses TRBV19 and TRBJ2-2, with unresolved D. This CDR3 has 15 amino acids. The germline V gene encodes CDR1 LNHDA and CDR2 SQIVND (reference sequence). V lost 8 bases and J lost 3, with 16 bases in between. The CDR3: CASWTLTADTGELFF. Here the CDR3 DNA reads TGTGCCAGTTGGACCTTGACGGCGGACACCGGGGAGCTGTTTTTT. The full variable domain, in which reference TRBV19 and TRBJ2-2 provide the parts outside the CDR3, is DGGITQSPKYLFRKEGQNVTLSCEQNLNHDAMYWYRQDPGQGLRLIYYSQIVNDFQKGDIAEGYSVSREKKESFPLTVTSAQKNPTAFYLCASWTLTADTGELFFGEGSRLTVL.

This chain links TRBV7-8 with TRBJ2-2, with 7 bases aligning to TRBD1. The CDR3 length is 19 residues. CDR1 and CDR2 (germline): SGHVS, FQNEAQ. V dropped 5 bases and J dropped 6; count of bases not matched to a gene: 21. The CDR3 nucleotides read TGTGCCAGCAGCGGAGGCGGACAGGTCGTTCTTCCCAGGTCCGGGGAGCTGTTTTTT. Translating it yields CASSGGGQVVLPRSGELFF.

This clonotype occurred a few times. The rearrangement uses TRBV19 and TRBJ2-2; D is undetermined. This CDR3 comprises 12 residues. Germline V gene data show CDR1 as LNHDA and CDR2 as SQIVND (reference sequence). The V and J ends lost 8 bases and 0 bases respectively, with 4 bases between them. The CDR3 DNA sequence: TGTGCCAGTCACACGAACACCGGGGAGCTGTTTTTT. It specifies CASHTNTGELFF.

Ten or more counts support this clonotype. The chain couples TRBV5-1 to TRBJ1-1; D not resolved. Looked up from germline, CDR1 is SGHRS and CDR2 is YFSETQ. The CDR3 covers 13 residues. Trimming removed 4 bases at V and 5 bases at J, with 12 bases between. In DNA, the CDR3 is TGCGCCAGCAGCCTGGCTATGGGGACTGAAGCTTTCTTT. Amino acids: CASSLAMGTEAFF.

This clonotype was seen only a few times. This rearrangement joins TRBV4-3 to TRBJ1-5, with 7 bases matching TRBD1. Trimming removed 2 bases from V and 3 bases from J; junction bases left unmatched: 7. The length of the CDR3 is 16 residues. Germline CDR1 and CDR2: LGHNA and YSLEER. In DNA form, the CDR3 reads TGCGCCAGCAGCCAATTGGGACAGATGAACAATCAGCCCCAGCATTTT. Protein sequence: CASSQLGQMNNQPQHF.

This clonotype was detected many times. This rearrangement joins TRBV7-9 to TRBJ2-3, with TRBD2 matching over 12 bases. The V gene end was trimmed by 3 bases and the J gene end by 3 bases; junction bases not matched to a gene: 4. Per the germline V gene, CDR1 is SEHNR and CDR2 is FQNEAQ (reference sequence). This CDR3 has 16 amino acids. The CDR3 DNA sequence: TGTGCCAGCAGCTTGGTGACTAGCGGGGGAACAGATACGCAGTATTTT. This sequence encodes CASSLVTSGGTDTQYF.

This clonotype was seen only a few times. V gene TRBV5-3 combines with J gene TRBJ2-1; 12 positions agree with TRBD1. TRBV5-3 is labeled an ORF, and its function is uncertain. The CDR3 has 16 residues. The V gene end was trimmed by 8 bases and the J gene end by 4 bases; junction bases not matched to a gene: 10. CDR3 coding DNA: TGTGCCAGCAGCGCAGGGACAGGGGGCGTTTACAATGAGCAGTTCTTC. As protein: CASSAGTGGVYNEQFF.

This clonotype occurred many times. The chain joins TRBV5-6 to TRBJ2-7, with 9 bases matching TRBD1. The J segment lost 5 bases and the V segment lost 0 bases, leaving 6 bases of the junction unmatched. Per germline, CDR1 SGHDT and CDR2 YYEEEE. The CDR3 is 15 residues long. The CDR3 reads CASSLVRDRANEQYF. DNA of the CDR3: TGTGCCAGCAGCTTGGTGAGGGACAGGGCCAACGAGCAGTACTTC.

This clonotype came up many times. V gene TRBV7-2 combines with J gene TRBJ2-6; D uncertain. The V end was cut by 3 bases, the J end by 0 bases, with 15 bases between. The CDR3 has 18 amino acids. Germline V lookup: CDR1 SGHTA, CDR2 FQGNSA. As DNA, the CDR3 is TGTGCCAGCAGCTTGACACCGACGGAAGGCTCTGGGGCCAACGTCCTGACTTTC. Its protein is CASSLTPTEGSGANVLTF. Together with reference TRBV7-2 and TRBJ2-6, the CDR3 gives the full variable domain: GAGVSQSPSNKVTEKGKDVELRCDPISGHTALYWYRQSLGQGLEFLIYFQGNSAPDKSGLPSDRFSAERTGGSVSTLTIQRTQQEDSAVYLCASSLTPTEGSGANVLTFGAGSRLTVL.

This clonotype has at least ten counts. The rearrangement links TRBV29-1 to TRBJ1-1, with D possibly being TRBD1 (5 bases). V lost 2 bases and J 1 base, leaving 8 bases between the germline ends. This CDR3 spans 13 amino acids. The germline V gene has CDR1 SQVTM and CDR2 ANQGSEA. CDR3 DNA: TGCAGCGTTGAACGGGGGACGAACACTGAAGCTTTCTTT. It specifies CSVERGTNTEAFF.

This clonotype was detected a few times. The chain carries TRBV27 and TRBJ1-1; the match to TRBD1 covers 10 bases. The V and J ends lost 0 bases and 0 bases, in that order; junction bases with no gene match: 7. The germline CDR1 and CDR2 sequences are MNHEY and SMNVEV (reference sequence). This CDR3 has 18 amino acids. The CDR3 DNA is TGTGCCAGCAGTTTATCAGCCGCGGGACAGGGGTTGAACACTGAAGCTTTCTTT. Protein product: CASSLSAAGQGLNTEAFF.

This clonotype was observed a handful of times. The chain is built from TRBV20-1 and TRBJ1-5; D possibly corresponds to TRBD1 (6 bases). CDR3 length equals 14 residues. Trimming shortened V by 5 bases and J by 5 bases, and 16 bases separated the two germline ends. CDR1 DFQATT and CDR2 SNEGSKA come from the germline V gene (reference sequence). This CDR3 is CSASLTGKHQPQHF. CDR3 bases: TGCAGTGCTTCCCTAACAGGGAAACATCAGCCCCAGCATTTT.

The rearrangement joins TRBV13 to TRBJ1-2; 9 bases align to TRBD1. V lost 4 bases, J lost 3 bases, and 9 bases stayed unmatched. CDR1 and CDR2 (germline): PRHDT, FYEKMQ (reference sequence). There are 16 residues in the CDR3. CDR3 amino acids: CASSSLGQGFDYGYTF. As DNA, the CDR3 is TGTGCCAGCAGCTCTTTGGGACAGGGATTTGACTATGGCTACACCTTC.

This clonotype has only a few counts. V and J are TRBV19 and TRBJ2-2; a weak D match, TRBD2 (6 bases). Trimming took 1 base from V and 6 from J, leaving 9 bases between them. The germline V gene has CDR1 LNHDA and CDR2 SQIVND (reference sequence). The CDR3 spans 14 residues. The CDR3 loop is CASSIAGVAGELFF. CDR3 coding DNA: TGTGCCAGTAGTATAGCGGGAGTAGCCGGGGAGCTGTTTTTT.